These T cell receptor beta chains were read from a single sample in a study of T cells in Graves' hyperthyroidism and ophthalmopathy. TCRdb reprocessed the multiplex PCR reads with MiXCR, giving one entry per CDR3 protein. The sample lists under 250,000 distinct CDR3 sequences; about a sixth were seen once. The sample consisted of blood. The origin of the receptors is a woman between 45 and 65 years old with Graves' hyperthyroidism. The CDR3 runs from the conserved cysteine through the conserved F or W. The order of the fields is J gene, V gene, CDR3 protein.

TRBJ1-2 | TRBV29-1 | CSVYDSFYGYTF
TRBJ1-1 | TRBV15 | CATSREGTGGLRTEAFF
TRBJ1-1 | TRBV4-1 | CASSRPGQGATEAFF
TRBJ2-1 | TRBV27 | CASSLSGRVVSYNEQFF
TRBJ2-7 | TRBV6-1 | CAPSLIAGKNYEQYF
TRBJ1-1 | TRBV9 | CASSTPSRDSMNTEAFF
TRBJ2-1 | TRBV20-1 | CSARRESLNEQFF
TRBJ1-1 | TRBV11-2 | CASSPSGWGQVNTEAFF
TRBJ2-3 | TRBV19 | CASRTTGATADTQYF
TRBJ2-6 | TRBV27 | CASSPRGRGSSGANVLTF
TRBJ1-5 | TRBV18 | CASSLEKGSQPQHF
TRBJ1-2 | TRBV24-1 | CATSDTRNYGYTF
TRBJ1-5 | TRBV28 | CASSRGGPSNQPQHF
TRBJ2-1 | TRBV5-1 | CASSSNPTGGGYNEQFF
TRBJ2-7 | TRBV11-2 | CASSLVAGAYYEQYF
TRBJ2-1 | TRBV7-8 | CASSQDSEAEQFF
TRBJ2-1 | TRBV6-1 | CASSYRATAGGWGNEQFF
TRBJ1-2 | TRBV2 | CASSEEGGGGAYGYTF
TRBJ2-7 | TRBV28 | CASSLARKAGHEQYF
TRBJ2-7 | TRBV2 | CASSERLAGGLHEQYF
TRBJ1-1 | TRBV2 | CASVPGQNTEAFF
TRBJ2-4 | TRBV20-1 | CSASHPPNIQYF
TRBJ2-5 | TRBV9 | CASSLRTSGETQYF
TRBJ2-5 | TRBV12-3/TRBV12-4 | CAGSSSGRGRTQYF
TRBJ1-5 | TRBV5-6 | CASSLTQGPRPNYQPQHF
TRBJ1-5 | TRBV19 | CASTSIRGRVSQPQHF
TRBJ2-3 | TRBV20-1 | CSARDRGGWKDTQYF
TRBJ1-2 | TRBV11-3 | CASSPSEVDYTF
TRBJ1-1 | TRBV6-2/TRBV6-3 | CASSLRSFNTEAFF
TRBJ2-5 | TRBV11-1 | CASSPFDREETQYF
TRBJ1-1 | TRBV20-1 | CSARDEPESEAFF
TRBJ2-3 | TRBV5-1 | CASSPGRFGSDTQYF
TRBJ2-3 | TRBV20-1 | CSARRTGTSGTTDTQYF
TRBJ2-5 | TRBV2 | CASSEAVQETQYF
TRBJ2-7 | TRBV29-1 | CSVSYLAGVEQYF
TRBJ2-3 | TRBV24-1 | CATSDPGTSGSNTDTQYF
TRBJ2-7 | TRBV12-3/TRBV12-4 | CASSGREQYF
TRBJ1-5 | TRBV4-1 | CASSQLVRDRDQPQHF
TRBJ2-1 | TRBV27 | CASSLGLASNEQFF
TRBJ2-7 | TRBV29-1 | CSVRTGRVGEQYF
TRBJ2-7 | TRBV2 | CASSDQGVDEQYF
TRBJ2-5 | TRBV7-2 | CASSLHRAGPEGTQYF
TRBJ1-2 | TRBV27 | CASSWGTGYGYTF
TRBJ1-5 | TRBV28 | CASSSTGLNQPQHF
TRBJ2-1 | TRBV27 | CASSLYAGFSYNEQFF
TRBJ2-1 | TRBV28 | CASSPRDPVSNEQFF
TRBJ1-3 | TRBV7-6 | CASSLGTGMGNTIYF
TRBJ2-2 | TRBV20-1 | CSAPEFTGELFF
TRBJ2-7 | TRBV7-2 | CASSTRGLAGGFDEQYF
TRBJ2-5 | TRBV7-9 | CASRPSGSYWETQYF